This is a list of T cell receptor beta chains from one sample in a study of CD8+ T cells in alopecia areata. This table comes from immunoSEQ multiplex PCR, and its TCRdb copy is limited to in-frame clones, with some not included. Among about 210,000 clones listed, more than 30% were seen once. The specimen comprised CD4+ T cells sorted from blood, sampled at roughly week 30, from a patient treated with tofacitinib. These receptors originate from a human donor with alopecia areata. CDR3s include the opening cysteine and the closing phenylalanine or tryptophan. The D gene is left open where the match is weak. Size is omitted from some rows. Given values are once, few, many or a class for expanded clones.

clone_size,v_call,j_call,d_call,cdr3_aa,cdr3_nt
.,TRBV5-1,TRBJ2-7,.,CASSFGRSTYEQYF,TGCGCCAGCAGCTTTGGCAGGTCAACCTACGAGCAGTACTTC
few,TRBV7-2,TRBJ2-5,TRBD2,CASSLSGRGETQYF,TGTGCCAGCAGCCTAAGCGGGAGGGGAGAGACCCAGTACTTC
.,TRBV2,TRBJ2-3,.,CALRRSSTDTQYF,TGTGCCTTGCGTCGGTCTAGCACAGATACGCAGTATTTT
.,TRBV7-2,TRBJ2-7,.,CASRPLLTGTYEQYF,TGTGCCAGCAGACCTTTACTCACGGGTACCTACGAGCAGTACTTC
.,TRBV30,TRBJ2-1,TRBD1,CAWSGTGVSGEQFF,TGTGCCTGGAGTGGGACAGGGGTAAGTGGTGAGCAGTTCTTC
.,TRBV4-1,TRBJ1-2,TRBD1,CASSRPGQGAGYTF,TGCGCCAGCAGCCGGCCGGGACAGGGGGCCGGCTACACCTTC
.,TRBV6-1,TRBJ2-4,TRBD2,CASRVRDYPKNIQYF,TGTGCCAGCAGAGTCCGGGACTACCCCAAAAACATTCAGTACTTC
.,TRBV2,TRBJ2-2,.,CASKSTGENTGELFF,TGTGCCAGCAAATCGACTGGGGAAAACACCGGGGAGCTGTTTTTT
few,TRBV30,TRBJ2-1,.,CAWSGTTSNEQFF,TGTGCCTGGAGTGGGACTACCAGCAATGAGCAGTTCTTC
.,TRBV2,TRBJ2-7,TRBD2,CASSLGLAGNPYEQYF,TGTGCCAGCAGCCTGGGACTAGCGGGAAACCCCTACGAGCAGTACTTC
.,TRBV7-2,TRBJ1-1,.,CASSPPRANTEAFF,TGTGCCAGCAGCCCCCCCAGAGCCAACACTGAAGCTTTCTTT
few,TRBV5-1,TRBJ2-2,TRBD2,CASSFQTSGGYGELFF,TGCGCCAGCAGCTTTCAAACTAGCGGGGGATACGGGGAGCTGTTTTTT
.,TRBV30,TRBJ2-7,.,CAWRGGSYEQYF,TGTGCCTGGAGAGGGGGCTCCTACGAGCAGTACTTC
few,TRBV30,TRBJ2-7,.,CAWSVWQIDEQYF,TGTGCCTGGAGTGTGTGGCAAATCGACGAGCAGTACTTC
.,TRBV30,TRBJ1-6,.,CASQTKKNSPLHF,TGTGCCTCTCAGACGAAGAAAAATTCACCCCTCCACTTT
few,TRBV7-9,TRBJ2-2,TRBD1,CASSSDRVAGELFF,TGTGCCAGCAGCTCAGACAGGGTGGCCGGGGAGCTGTTTTTT
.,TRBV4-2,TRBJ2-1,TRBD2,CASSAIGGGSYNEQFF,TGTGCCAGCAGCGCTATCGGGGGGGGCTCCTACAATGAGCAGTTCTTC
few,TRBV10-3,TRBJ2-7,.,CAIGLAYEQYF,TGTGCCATCGGCCTCGCCTACGAGCAGTACTTC
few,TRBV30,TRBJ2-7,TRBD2,CAWSVRLAGVTYEQYF,TGTGCCTGGAGTGTAAGACTAGCGGGAGTCACCTACGAGCAGTACTTC
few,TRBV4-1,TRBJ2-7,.,CASSQGSGTMGYEQYF,TGCGCCAGCAGCCAAGGGTCAGGGACAATGGGCTACGAGCAGTACTTC
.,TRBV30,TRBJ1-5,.,CAWSVRGNQPQHF,TGTGCCTGGAGTGTGAGGGGGAATCAGCCCCAGCATTTT
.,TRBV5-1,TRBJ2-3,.,CASSLAELDTQYF,TGCGCCAGCAGCTTAGCGGAACTCGATACGCAGTATTTT
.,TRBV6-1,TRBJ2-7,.,CASSEASFLFEQYF,TGTGCCAGCAGTGAAGCTAGCTTCCTCTTCGAGCAGTACTTC
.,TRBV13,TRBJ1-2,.,CASSPPTRSHHGYTF,TGTGCCAGCAGCCCCCCCACCCGCTCCCATCATGGCTACACCTTC
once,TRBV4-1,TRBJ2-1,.,CASSLIRGNEQFF,TGCGCCAGCAGCCTAATTCGTGGCAATGAGCAGTTCTTC
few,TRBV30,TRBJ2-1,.,CAWSARHNEQFF,TGTGCCTGGAGTGCCCGGCACAATGAGCAGTTCTTC